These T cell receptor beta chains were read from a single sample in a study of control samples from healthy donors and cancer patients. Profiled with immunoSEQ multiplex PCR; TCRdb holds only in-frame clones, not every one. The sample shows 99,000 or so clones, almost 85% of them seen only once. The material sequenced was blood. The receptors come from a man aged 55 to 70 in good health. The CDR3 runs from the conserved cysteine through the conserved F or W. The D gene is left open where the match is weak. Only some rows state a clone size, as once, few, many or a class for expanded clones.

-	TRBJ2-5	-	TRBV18	CASSPEGEETQYF	TGTGCCAGCTCACCAGAAGGAGAAGAGACCCAGTACTTC
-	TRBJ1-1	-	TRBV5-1	CASGQPNTEAFF	TGCGCCAGCGGACAGCCGAACACTGAAGCTTTCTTT
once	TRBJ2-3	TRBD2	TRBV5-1	CASSSLAGGQGTDTQYF	TGCGCCAGCAGCTCGCTAGCGGGGGGGCAAGGCACAGATACGCAGTATTTT
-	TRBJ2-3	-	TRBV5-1	CASSLGIRSRTDTQYF	TGCGCCAGCAGCTTGGGGATTCGGTCCCGCACAGATACGCAGTATTTT
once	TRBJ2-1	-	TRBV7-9	CASSPSEAGPYNEQFF	TGTGCCAGCAGCCCAAGTGAGGCAGGGCCGTACAATGAGCAGTTCTTC
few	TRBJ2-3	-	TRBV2	CASSGGQGSTDTQYF	TGTGCCAGCAGTGGGGGTCAGGGGAGCACAGATACGCAGTATTTT
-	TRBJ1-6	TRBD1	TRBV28	CASRQGLVYNSPLHF	TGTGCCAGCCGACAGGGTCTAGTCTATAATTCACCCCTCCACTTT
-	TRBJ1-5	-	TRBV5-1	CASSLDSGNQPQHF	TGCGCCAGCAGCCTCGACAGTGGTAATCAGCCCCAGCATTTT
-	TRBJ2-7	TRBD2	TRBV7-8	CASSFRWTSLLNF	TGTGCCAGCAGCTTTAGATGGACTAGCCTCCTCAACTTC
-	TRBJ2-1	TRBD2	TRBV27	CASSLSSSGRATNEQFF	TGTGCCAGCAGTTTATCGTCTAGCGGGAGGGCCACCAATGAGCAGTTCTTC
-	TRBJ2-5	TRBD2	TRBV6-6	CASTGLGGHQTQYF	TGTGCCAGCACGGGACTAGGTGGTCATCAGACCCAGTACTTC
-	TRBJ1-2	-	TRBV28	CASSPAVDYGYTF	TGTGCCAGCAGTCCGGCCGTAGACTATGGCTACACCTTC
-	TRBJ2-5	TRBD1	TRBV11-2	CASSHTRGQAGKTQYF	TGTGCCAGCAGCCACACCCGAGGACAGGCAGGAAAGACCCAGTACTTC
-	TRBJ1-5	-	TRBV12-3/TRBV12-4	CASSFGENQPQHF	TGTGCCAGCAGTTTTGGAGAAAATCAGCCCCAGCATTTT
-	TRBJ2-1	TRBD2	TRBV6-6	CASSYGEGEQFF	TGTGCCAGCAGTTACGGGGAGGGTGAGCAGTTCTTC
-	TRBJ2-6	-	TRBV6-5	CAITDETGANVLTF	TGTGCCATCACCGACGAGACTGGGGCCAACGTCCTGACTTTC
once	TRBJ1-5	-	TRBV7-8	CASSLTLPGQGLQPQHF	TGTGCCAGCAGCTTAACCTTGCCGGGTCAGGGACTTCAGCCCCAGCATTTT
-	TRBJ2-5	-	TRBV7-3	CASSSLDRETQYF	TGTGCCAGCAGCTCCCTAGATCGAGAGACTCAGTACTTC
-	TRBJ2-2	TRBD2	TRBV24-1	CATSDPTSGSSSTGELFF	TGTGCCACCAGTGATCCGACTAGCGGGAGTTCGTCCACCGGGGAGCTGTTTTTT
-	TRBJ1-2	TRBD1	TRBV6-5	CASRGQGASDGYTF	TGTGCCAGCAGGGGACAGGGGGCCTCAGATGGCTACACCTTC
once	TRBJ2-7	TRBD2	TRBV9	CASSARLAGGSYEQYF	TGTGCCAGCAGCGCTAGACTAGCGGGAGGCTCCTACGAGCAGTACTTC
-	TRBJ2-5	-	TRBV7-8	CASSPTGIEQETQYF	TGTGCCAGCAGCCCAACAGGGATTGAGCAAGAGACCCAGTACTTC
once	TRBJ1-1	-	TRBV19	CASSLFPKRTHTEAFF	TGTGCCAGTAGTCTTTTTCCAAAAAGGACGCACACTGAAGCTTTCTTT
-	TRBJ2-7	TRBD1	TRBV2	CASSAPPGQGPNEQYF	TGTGCCAGCAGTGCCCCCCCAGGACAGGGACCTAACGAGCAGTACTTC
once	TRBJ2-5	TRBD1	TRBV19	CASSIGGLTGGMETQYF	TGTGCCAGTAGTATAGGAGGACTGACAGGGGGGATGGAGACCCAGTACTTC
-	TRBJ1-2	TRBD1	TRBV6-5	CASSLSRGTVDGYTF	TGTGCCAGCAGTTTATCACGCGGGACAGTTGATGGCTACACCTTC
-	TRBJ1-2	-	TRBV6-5	CASSQQGLNGYTF	TGTGCCAGCAGCCAACAGGGACTGAATGGCTACACCTTC